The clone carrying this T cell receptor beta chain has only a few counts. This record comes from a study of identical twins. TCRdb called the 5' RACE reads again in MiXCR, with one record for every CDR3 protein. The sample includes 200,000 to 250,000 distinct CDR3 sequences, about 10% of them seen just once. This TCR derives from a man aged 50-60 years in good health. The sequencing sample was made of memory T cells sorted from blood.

The CDR3 coding sequence is TGTGCCAGCAGTCTGGGACAGGGGGTGAACACTGAAGCTTTCTTT. It yields the protein CASSLGQGVNTEAFF. The chain joins TRBV6-2 or TRBV6-3 to TRBJ1-1; 11 positions agree with TRBD1. There are 15 residues in the CDR3. CDR1 MNHEY and CDR2 SVGEGT come from the germline V gene. Trimming removed 5 bases from V and 0 bases from J; junction bases left unmatched: 2.